The entry below describes one TCR beta chain. The clone's antigen remains unknown. Qualities for individual bases were not recorded, and no much larger clone is one base off. Single viable CD3+CD4+CD8-CD45RO+ cells were sorted as memory CD4+ T cells on a FACSAria II. CMV serostatus was determined using a Roche Elecsys assay that detects serum IgG against CMV pp150, pp28, p38 and p52. After the samples were thawed, total CD4+ T cells were enriched through positive selection using CD4 magnetic microbeads. The samples came from a different study that was designed specifically to examine the CD4+ T cell memory repertoire. Peripheral blood mononuclear cells were isolated and cryopreserved according to standard operating procedures, and serum was stored at -80 degrees C. Staining used CD3-PerCP (BW264/56), CD4-APC (RPA-T4), CD45RO-PE (UCHT1) and CD8-Pacific Orange (3B5) antibodies, with Sytox blue excluding non-viable cells.

The Quick-DNA Microprep Kit was used to extract genomic DNA from the sorted cells. Amplification of TCRbeta DNA was done with the immunoSEQ hsTCRbeta kit, following the protocol from the manufacturer. TCRbeta libraries were sequenced on an Illumina MiSeq instrument. The paper's data handling went like this. Removing out-of-frame sequences left 2,204,828 distinct TCRbeta sequences, an average of approximately 61,000 per individual. Each individual was scored according to the count of around 160 previously reported CMV-associated TCRbeta sequences and the total productive distinct TCRbeta count. A beta-binomial model was reimplemented in Python, and scikit-learn random forests with default parameters were trained on data from the US cohort. Classifier performance on the Belgian cohort was summarized as median AUC with percentile confidence intervals calculated over 10,000 bootstrap iterations. Here the immuneACCESS table is served through TCRdb, limited to in-frame sequences with V and J called. Missing clones are a known gap in these copies; in checked studies unresolved V genes cover under half, and the rest lacks a known reason. V and J calls and clone size follow that table, whereas D and trimming were derived from the DNA. Here the sample has just under 60,000 clones; around 80% occur a single time. 0.8% to 1.2% of the sample lies in the top ten.

This sample was included in a study of memory CD4+ T cells and cytomegalovirus serostatus (dated by TCRdb to the late 2010s). Describing the broader study: The cohort comprised around 35 healthy Belgian adults, 9 CMV seropositive and some 25 CMV seronegative. CD4+ memory TCRbeta repertoires of a Belgian cohort with known cytomegalovirus serostatus were sequenced in order to replicate a published TCR-based CMV serostatus classifier.

Overall study outcomes, separate from this receptor: For predicting CMV serostatus, the median bootstrapped AUC was approximately 0.95 using the original framework and almost 0.93 using a US-trained random forest. Of around 160 previously reported CMV-associated TCRbeta sequences, 60 to 85 appeared in the CD4+ memory repertoires, each in one to five individuals. The results were read as suggesting that the CMV-associated TCR signature is, for the most part, present in the CD4+ memory repertoire. A median bootstrapped AUC of roughly 0.94 with a 95% CI of 0.76-1.00 was achieved on the Belgian cohort by the original-framework classifier. Only CD4+CD45RO+ memory cells were sequenced, unlike the original study, which covered naive and memory CD4+ and CD8+ populations.

V is cut by 2 bases and J by 5 bases, and the space between the germline ends is 10 bases. The CDR3 starts with the cysteine, ends with the phenylalanine, and has 14 residues. Just the 42-base CDR3 DNA is kept, in frame starting at base 1. Via the germline V gene, CDR1 is MDHEN and CDR2 SYDVKM. The chain is made from TRBV28 and TRBJ1-5; the D gene remains uncertain. The receptor's source is an adult in good health and CMV-seronegative. Sequenced material: memory CD4+ T cells from blood. At the DNA level, the sequence is TGTGCCAGCAGTTTAAGGATCGCGGATCAGCCCCAGCATTTT. It encodes CASSLRIADQPQHF.